One sample yielded the 25 T cell receptor beta chains listed below, sequenced in a study of blood T cell repertoires in COVID-19. The method was immunoSEQ multiplex PCR; TCRdb's version includes in-frame clones alone and lacks a portion of them. The sample comprises 250,000 to 350,000 clones, approximately 91% of which are singletons, and about 8.6% rests with the top ten. Sequences were obtained from peripheral blood. All receptors derive from a young man with active or convalescent COVID-19.

The chain carries TRBV12-3 or TRBV12-4 and TRBJ2-7, with a possible D match to TRBD2 (6 bases). V was pared by 5 bases and J by 5 bases, with 13 bases between. The CDR3 contains 13 residues. CDR3 in amino acids: CASSRGGINEQYF. CDR3 nucleotide sequence: TGTGCCAGCAGTCGTGGGGGGATCAACGAGCAGTACTTC.

J is TRBJ2-3 and V is TRBV6-1; TRBD2 agrees at 7 bases. This CDR3 region has 16 residues. V shed 2 bases, J shed 2 bases, and the junction held 7 bases outside the gene matches. Looked up from germline, CDR1 is MNHNS and CDR2 is SASEGT. The CDR3 nucleotides are TGTGCCAGCAGTGAAACCCCCGGGGGGAACACAGATACGCAGTATTTT. Protein: CASSETPGGNTDTQYF.

This chain uses TRBV18 with TRBJ1-4; D gene ambiguous. The CDR3 runs 15 residues. The germline V and J ends were trimmed by 2 bases and 1 base, with 8 bases remaining between them. The germline CDR1 and CDR2 sequences are KGHSH and LQKENI. CDR3 sequence: CASSPDRVTNEKLFF. In DNA form, the CDR3 reads TGTGCCAGCTCACCAGACCGGGTAACTAATGAAAAACTGTTTTTT.

J is TRBJ1-2 and V is TRBV7-8; tentative D call: TRBD1 (6 bases). The V gene lost 6 bases and the J gene lost 5 bases, with 19 bases spanning the gap. The CDR3 totals 15 residues. Germline V gives CDR1 SGHVS, CDR2 FQNEAQ. The chain's CDR3 is CASSLNRATGYGYTF. The CDR3 DNA sequence: TGTGCCAGCAGTTTAAACAGGGCAACTGGGTATGGCTACACCTTC.

V gene TRBV12-5 combines with J gene TRBJ2-3; D might be TRBD2 (5 bases). V was shortened by 4 bases and J by 4 bases, with 9 bases between the two germline ends. Germline V CDR1 and CDR2: LGHNT, FRNRAP. This CDR3 is 13 amino acids long. CDR3: CASGSGSADTQYF. The CDR3 coding sequence is TGTGCTAGTGGTTCGGGTAGCGCAGATACGCAGTATTTT. Variable domain in full (rest from reference TRBV12-5 and TRBJ2-3): DARVTQTPRHKVTEMGQEVTMRCQPILGHNTVFWYRQTMMQGLELLAYFRNRAPLDDSGMPKDRFSAEMPDATLATLKIQPSEPRDSAVYFCASGSGSADTQYFGPGTRLTVL.

This clone was counted once. As DNA, the CDR3 is TGTGCCAGCAGCTTAGTGGCGGGGCGAACCAATCAGCCCCAGCATTTT. Its protein is CASSLVAGRTNQPQHF. The chain joins TRBV7-2 to TRBJ1-5; D may be TRBD1 (5 bases). The length of the CDR3 is 16 residues. Germline CDR1 is SGHTA and CDR2 is FQGNSA. V lost 1 base and J 3 bases, leaving 13 bases between the germline ends.

The gene calls are TRBV5-5 and TRBJ1-6; possible D gene TRBD1, 5 bases. The CDR3 spans 16 residues. The germline V gene encodes CDR1 SGHKS and CDR2 YYEKEE (reference sequence). V shed 1 base and J shed 8 bases, with 16 bases lying between them. This CDR3 reads CASSLLLGRADSPLHF. The CDR3 DNA reads TGTGCCAGCAGCTTGTTATTGGGCAGGGCTGATTCACCCCTCCACTTT.

The rearrangement links TRBV11-1 to TRBJ1-2; TRBD1 matches at 8 bases. The germline V gene encodes CDR1 SGHAT and CDR2 FQDESV (reference sequence). The CDR3 extends over 14 amino acids. J was trimmed by 7 bases and V by 1 base; bases with no gene match: 5. The CDR3 loop is CASSLVARGPGYTF. The CDR3 DNA is TGTGCCAGCAGCTTAGTCGCCAGGGGGCCTGGCTACACCTTC.

The V gene is TRBV18, the J gene TRBJ1-2; tentatively, D is TRBD1 (6 bases). CDR3 size: 14 residues. The V gene's germline CDR1 is KGHSH and CDR2 LQKENI. V gave up 6 bases and J gave up 0 bases, with 11 bases separating them. CDR3 sequence (DNA): TGTGCCAGCTCCGGACAGATATCTAACTATGGCTACACCTTC. It encodes CASSGQISNYGYTF.

The chain combines TRBV28 with TRBJ1-2; D call uncertain. This CDR3 comprises 12 residues. Trimming cost V 6 bases and J 1 base, with 6 bases left between them. CDR1 and CDR2 from the germline V gene are MDHEN and SYDVKM. The CDR3 reads CASSRVNYGYTF. In DNA, the CDR3 is TGTGCCAGCAGCCGGGTTAACTATGGCTACACCTTC.

This clone was counted a single time. The chain has TRBV10-1 and TRBJ2-2; TRBD1 agrees at 7 bases. CDR3 length equals 16 residues. CDR1 and CDR2 from the germline V gene are WNHNN and SYGVQD (reference sequence). The V segment lost 3 bases and the J segment 0 bases; nucleotides outside the gene matches: 4. The CDR3 nucleotides read TGCGCCAGCAGTGACTCAGGGGGAGCGAACACCGGGGAGCTGTTTTTT. As protein: CASSDSGGANTGELFF.

The chain employs TRBV5-1 and TRBJ2-3; D uncertain. This CDR3 is built from 16 residues. Trimming took off 0 bases at V and 0 bases at J, with 11 bases between the two ends. CDR1 is SGHRS and CDR2 is YFSETQ in the germline V gene. CDR3 sequence (DNA): TGCGCCAGCAGCTTGGATTGGAGTCCGAGCACAGATACGCAGTATTTT. Translated, it gives CASSLDWSPSTDTQYF.

This sequence joins TRBV5-1 and TRBJ2-1, with 11 bases matching TRBD2. V shed 2 bases and J 4 bases; nucleotides not matched to a gene: 11. The CDR3 totals 18 residues. From germline, CDR1 is SGHRS and CDR2 YFSETQ. The CDR3 bases are TGCGCCAGCAGCTTTCTCCCGTCTAGCGGGGGGTCATACAATGAGCAGTTCTTC. Amino acids: CASSFLPSSGGSYNEQFF.

V and J are TRBV4-3 and TRBJ1-4; D call uncertain. This CDR3 comprises 15 residues. V shed 1 base and J shed 2 bases, with 8 bases lying between them. Germline CDR1 and CDR2: LGHNA and YSLEER. In nucleotides, the CDR3 is TGCGCCAGCAGCCAAGGTTGGCCGACTAATGAAAAACTGTTTTTT. This codes for CASSQGWPTNEKLFF.

CDR3 amino acids: CASSQGGNEKLFF. The CDR3, as DNA: TGTGCCAGCAGCCAGGGGGGTAATGAAAAACTGTTTTTT. The rearrangement joins TRBV12-3 or TRBV12-4 to TRBJ1-4, with TRBD1 matching 7 bases. With V trimmed by 6 bases and J by 4 bases, 2 bases remained unmatched. This CDR3 comprises 13 residues.

The rearrangement joins TRBV11-3 to TRBJ1-2; D unresolved. The CDR3 totals 14 residues. Germline V gives CDR1 SGHNT, CDR2 YENEEA. V gave up 0 bases and J gave up 6 bases, with 11 bases separating them. The CDR3 spells CASSLDSGSHGYTF. The CDR3 nucleotides read TGTGCCAGCAGCTTAGATTCGGGGTCTCATGGCTACACCTTC.

V usage is TRBV7-2 and J usage is TRBJ2-3, with D maybe TRBD1 (5 bases). The CDR3 has 17 amino acids. CDR1 SGHTA and CDR2 FQGNSA come from the germline V gene. Trimming removed 1 base from V and 2 bases from J, with 16 bases in between. The CDR3 sequence is CASSLVAGNGHTDTQYF. In DNA form, the CDR3 reads TGTGCCAGCAGCTTAGTCGCAGGGAACGGACACACAGATACGCAGTATTTT.

This clone was observed many times. This chain joins TRBV7-2 and TRBJ2-3; 11 nucleotides line up with TRBD2. Germline V gene sequence: CDR1 SGHTA, CDR2 FQGNSA. The CDR3 length is 18 residues. The V and J ends lost 4 bases and 4 bases, in that order; junction bases with no gene match: 13. Here the CDR3 DNA reads TGTGCCAGCAGCTGTACAAATAGCGGGGGGGGCCACCCAGATACGCAGTATTTT. Amino acid sequence: CASSCTNSGGGHPDTQYF.

This clone came up many times. The chain employs TRBV25-1 and TRBJ1-2; D unresolved. V lost 3 bases and J 5 bases, leaving 13 bases between the germline ends. Germline CDR1 is MGHDK and CDR2 is SYGVNS. This CDR3 is built from 14 residues. CDR3 sequence reads: CASSDVKGGYGYTF. The CDR3 nucleotides read TGTGCCAGCAGTGATGTTAAGGGAGGGTATGGCTACACCTTC.

This rearrangement joins TRBV2 to TRBJ1-5, with D maybe TRBD1 (5 bases). This CDR3 contains 14 residues. Germline lookup yields CDR1 SNHLY and CDR2 FYNNEI. With 4 bases removed from V and 9 bases from J, the gap between germline ends came to 16 bases. The CDR3 spells CASSAGQGVGPQHF. CDR3 coding DNA: TGTGCCAGCAGTGCCGGCCAGGGTGTTGGGCCCCAGCATTTT.

The V call is TRBV11-3, the J call TRBJ2-7, with D possibly matching TRBD1 (5 bases). Germline V gene lookup returns CDR1 SGHNT and CDR2 YENEEA. V was pared by 5 bases and J by 2 bases, with 10 bases between. The CDR3 has 13 residues. This chain's CDR3 is CASSAGNPYEQYF. Here the CDR3 DNA reads TGTGCCAGCAGCGCAGGGAATCCCTACGAGCAGTACTTC.

The gene calls are TRBV6-5 and TRBJ2-3; D possibly corresponds to TRBD2 (7 bases). Trimming shortened V by 6 bases and J by 1 base, and 14 bases separated the two germline ends. In germline, CDR1 is MNHEY, CDR2 SVGAGI. The CDR3 spans 15 residues. The CDR3 sequence: CASSSPGGRTDTQYF. CDR3 sequence (DNA): TGTGCCAGCAGCTCACCCGGGGGGCGCACAGATACGCAGTATTTT.

There are a few counts of this clone. This chain joins TRBV5-6 and TRBJ2-7; the match to TRBD1 covers 9 bases. Germline CDR1 reads SGHDT; CDR2 reads YYEEEE. V was clipped by 4 bases and J by 3 bases; unmatched bases: 8. There are 15 residues in the CDR3. CDR3: CASSPPGQGDYEQYF. The DNA of the CDR3 is TGTGCCAGCAGCCCGCCGGGACAGGGAGACTACGAGCAGTACTTC. Using reference TRBV5-6 and TRBJ2-7 for the parts outside the CDR3, the full variable domain is DAGVTQSPTHLIKTRGQQVTLRCSPKSGHDTVSWYQQALGQGPQFIFQYYEEEERQRGNFPDRFSGHQFPNYSSELNVNALLLGDSALYLCASSPPGQGDYEQYFGPGTRLTVT.

DNA for the CDR3: TGTGCCAGCAGGCGACAGGTCTATGGCTACACCTTC. Translating gives CASRRQVYGYTF. The rearrangement links TRBV6-5 to TRBJ1-2; possibly TRBD1 for D (6 bases). Germline V gene data show CDR1 as MNHEY and CDR2 as SVGAGI. The V gene lost 6 bases and the J gene lost 4 bases, with 9 bases spanning the gap. The CDR3 sequence is 12 residues long.

This clone was detected only once. The chain combines TRBV19 with TRBJ1-2; maybe TRBD1 (6 bases). The V gene lost 8 bases and the J gene lost 6 bases, with 22 bases spanning the gap. CDR3 length: 15 residues. Germline V lookup: CDR1 LNHDA, CDR2 SQIVND (reference sequence). CDR3 loop: CASLRAAGALHGYTF. CDR3 DNA: TGTGCCAGTCTCCGGGCTGCAGGGGCATTACATGGCTACACCTTC.